This is a list of T cell receptor beta chains from one sample in a study of response to subunit inactivated influenza vaccine. A single record per CDR3 protein comes from TCRdb applying MiXCR to the RT-PCR reads. Among roughly 700,000 distinct CDR3 sequences listed, over 11% were seen once. Sequencing was performed on PBMCs from blood, taken approximately 15 days before vaccination. All receptors derive from a man aged 50 or older who received an inactivated influenza vaccine. CDR3s include the opening cysteine and the closing phenylalanine or tryptophan. A D gene is named only where the DNA matches it firmly. The size entry is marked missing in some rows and otherwise reads once, few, many or a size class.

v_gene: TRBV4-1
j_gene: TRBJ2-1
d_gene: -
abundance: -
CDR3aa: CASSPGPLRNEQFF
CDR3nt: TGCGCCAGCAGCCCGGGACCCCTGCGCAATGAGCAGTTCTTC

v_gene: TRBV3-1
j_gene: TRBJ1-1
d_gene: -
abundance: -
CDR3aa: CASSQVRAVWTEAFF
CDR3nt: TGTGCCAGCAGCCAAGTTAGGGCGGTTTGGACTGAAGCTTTCTTT

v_gene: TRBV7-9
j_gene: TRBJ1-1
d_gene: -
abundance: many
CDR3aa: CASSQSENTEAFF
CDR3nt: TGTGCCAGCAGCCAAAGTGAGAACACTGAAGCTTTCTTT

v_gene: TRBV7-9
j_gene: TRBJ2-2
d_gene: -
abundance: many
CDR3aa: CASSLEGYTGELFF
CDR3nt: TGTGCCAGCAGCTTAGAAGGGTACACCGGGGAGCTGTTTTTT

v_gene: TRBV4-3
j_gene: TRBJ2-1
d_gene: TRBD2
abundance: few
CDR3aa: CASSHGTSGRILNEQFF
CDR3nt: TGCGCCAGCAGCCATGGGACTAGCGGGAGAATACTAAATGAGCAGTTCTTC

v_gene: TRBV20-1
j_gene: TRBJ1-5
d_gene: -
abundance: -
CDR3aa: CSASKGSGSNQPQHF
CDR3nt: TGCAGTGCTAGTAAGGGGTCCGGCAGCAATCAGCCCCAGCATTTT

v_gene: TRBV5-1
j_gene: TRBJ2-3
d_gene: -
abundance: -
CDR3aa: CASSLAATSTDTQYF
CDR3nt: TGCGCCAGCAGCTTGGCGGCGACTAGCACAGATACGCAGTATTTT

v_gene: TRBV10-3
j_gene: TRBJ2-7
d_gene: TRBD1
abundance: -
CDR3aa: CAISGEGAFLERRIEQYF
CDR3nt: TGTGCCATCAGTGGTGAGGGGGCGTTTCTGGAGCGAAGGATCGAGCAGTACTTC

v_gene: TRBV6-1
j_gene: TRBJ1-2
d_gene: -
abundance: -
CDR3aa: CASRVYRVPEGDYGYTF
CDR3nt: TGTGCCAGCAGGGTCTACAGGGTTCCGGAGGGTGACTATGGCTACACCTTC

v_gene: TRBV10-3
j_gene: TRBJ2-2
d_gene: TRBD2
abundance: -
CDR3aa: CAISDQGLAGGTGELFF
CDR3nt: TGTGCCATCAGCGACCAGGGACTAGCGGGAGGTACCGGGGAGCTGTTTTTT

v_gene: TRBV7-9
j_gene: TRBJ2-7
d_gene: -
abundance: few
CDR3aa: CASSFQPGTPDEQYF
CDR3nt: TGTGCCAGCAGTTTCCAACCCGGGACACCGGACGAGCAGTACTTC

v_gene: TRBV5-1
j_gene: TRBJ2-1
d_gene: -
abundance: few
CDR3aa: CASRGPGLPSLGNEQFF
CDR3nt: TGCGCCAGCAGGGGACCGGGACTCCCGTCTCTGGGCAATGAGCAGTTCTTC

v_gene: TRBV6-2/TRBV6-3
j_gene: TRBJ2-6
d_gene: -
abundance: -
CDR3aa: CARRATLSGPSGANVLTF
CDR3nt: TGTGCCAGACGGGCCACGTTGTCCGGGCCCTCTGGGGCCAACGTCCTGACTTTC

v_gene: TRBV2
j_gene: TRBJ2-5
d_gene: -
abundance: few
CDR3aa: CASSEFLVGETQYF
CDR3nt: TGTGCCAGCAGTGAATTTCTAGTCGGGGAGACCCAGTACTTC

v_gene: TRBV5-1
j_gene: TRBJ2-2
d_gene: -
abundance: -
CDR3aa: CASSFYGNTGELFF
CDR3nt: TGCGCCAGCAGCTTTTATGGGAACACCGGGGAGCTGTTTTTT

v_gene: TRBV10-3
j_gene: TRBJ2-3
d_gene: -
abundance: -
CDR3aa: CAISDGRTPQYF
CDR3nt: TGTGCCATCAGCGACGGCCGTACCCCGCAGTATTTT

v_gene: TRBV27
j_gene: TRBJ2-1
d_gene: -
abundance: few
CDR3aa: CASSSTVNPYNEQFF
CDR3nt: TGTGCCAGCAGTTCGACGGTGAATCCCTACAATGAGCAGTTCTTC

v_gene: TRBV7-9
j_gene: TRBJ2-1
d_gene: -
abundance: -
CDR3aa: CASSQITGAPGVEQFF
CDR3nt: TGTGCCAGCAGCCAAATTACAGGCGCCCCGGGGGTTGAGCAGTTCTTC

v_gene: TRBV24-1
j_gene: TRBJ2-1
d_gene: -
abundance: -
CDR3aa: CATSVEGYEQFF
CDR3nt: TGTGCCACCAGTGTCGAGGGTTATGAGCAGTTCTTC

v_gene: TRBV3-1
j_gene: TRBJ2-5
d_gene: -
abundance: -
CDR3aa: CASSQEARAYQETQYF
CDR3nt: TGTGCCAGCAGCCAAGAGGCCAGGGCTTACCAAGAGACCCAGTACTTC

v_gene: TRBV20-1
j_gene: TRBJ2-1
d_gene: -
abundance: many
CDR3aa: CSARGQLREQFF
CDR3nt: TGCAGTGCAAGGGGACAATTGAGGGAGCAGTTCTTC

v_gene: TRBV12-3/TRBV12-4
j_gene: TRBJ2-3
d_gene: -
abundance: -
CDR3aa: CASSTTSGLTSTDTQYF
CDR3nt: TGTGCCAGCAGTACAACCTCGGGACTTACTAGCACAGATACGCAGTATTTT

v_gene: TRBV6-1
j_gene: TRBJ2-1
d_gene: TRBD1
abundance: few
CDR3aa: CASRHRTGYYNEQFF
CDR3nt: TGTGCCAGCAGACATCGGACAGGGTACTACAATGAGCAGTTCTTC

v_gene: TRBV12-3/TRBV12-4
j_gene: TRBJ2-1
d_gene: TRBD2
abundance: many
CDR3aa: CASTTRAASGNEQFF
CDR3nt: TGTGCCAGCACCACTCGAGCGGCTAGCGGTAATGAGCAGTTCTTC

v_gene: TRBV6-1
j_gene: TRBJ2-7
d_gene: -
abundance: -
CDR3aa: CASRSFGAGMGVQYF
CDR3nt: TGTGCCAGCAGGAGCTTCGGGGCTGGTATGGGGGTGCAGTACTTC

v_gene: TRBV7-9
j_gene: TRBJ2-2
d_gene: -
abundance: few
CDR3aa: CASSFHPGELFF
CDR3nt: TGTGCCAGCAGCTTCCACCCCGGGGAGCTGTTTTTT

v_gene: TRBV5-1
j_gene: TRBJ1-1
d_gene: -
abundance: many
CDR3aa: CASSLTGFTEAFF
CDR3nt: TGCGCCAGCAGCTTAACAGGGTTCACTGAAGCTTTCTTT

v_gene: TRBV4-3
j_gene: TRBJ1-4
d_gene: -
abundance: -
CDR3aa: CASSQDTDEKLFF
CDR3nt: TGCGCCAGCAGCCAAGATACGGATGAAAAACTGTTTTTT

v_gene: TRBV19
j_gene: TRBJ2-2
d_gene: -
abundance: few
CDR3aa: CASSIGRGRTGELFF
CDR3nt: TGTGCCAGTAGTATTGGCAGGGGACGCACCGGGGAGCTGTTTTTT

v_gene: TRBV9
j_gene: TRBJ2-3
d_gene: TRBD2
abundance: many
CDR3aa: CASSVGVSGGHTDTQYF
CDR3nt: TGTGCCAGCAGCGTAGGGGTTTCGGGGGGGCACACAGATACGCAGTATTTT

v_gene: TRBV6-4
j_gene: TRBJ2-5
d_gene: -
abundance: few
CDR3aa: CASEEGCGETQYF
CDR3nt: TGTGCCAGCGAGGAAGGGTGTGGGGAGACCCAGTACTTC